Below, one TCR beta chain is given with its context. CD8+ and CD4+ T cells from blood underwent TCR beta sequencing. The sample comes from a study of CD8 T cells in Susac syndrome. The V gene's germline CDR1 is SGHDT and CDR2 YYEEEE. Unmatched junction bases numbered 11, after V lost 9 bases and J lost 6 bases. This CDR3 spans 14 amino acids. Random hexamers were used to reverse transcribe the RNA input (roughly 0.5 to 1 ug). Across 54 Vbeta and 13 Jbeta, immunoSEQ multiplex PCR amplified TCR beta CDR3. TCRdb processed the immunoSEQ multiplex PCR reads anew with MiXCR; each CDR3 protein has one entry. The sample gives some 260,000 distinct CDR3 sequences, more than 75% of which show up once; 0.095% to 0.14% is in the top ten.

Sequenced input: CD8+ T cells from PBMCs. The rearrangement links TRBV5-6 to TRBJ2-2; the match to TRBD2 covers 7 bases. The TCR originated in a human donor with multiple sclerosis. The CDR3 nucleotides are TGTGCCACCCAGCCGGGGGGTTCGGCCGGGGAGCTGTTTTTT. Residues: CATQPGGSAGELFF.